These 9 T cell receptor beta chains were all obtained from the same sample, sequenced in a study of blood T cell repertoires in COVID-19. Here immunoSEQ multiplex PCR was the method, and the copy in TCRdb shows in-frame clones only, minus some. The sample lists approximately 60,000 clones, about 81% seen once, with about 15% in the top ten. The sequencing input was peripheral blood. The source is a man older than 75 with acute or convalescent COVID-19.

This rearrangement joins TRBV5-6 to TRBJ1-1; tentatively, D is TRBD1 (6 bases). CDR1 and CDR2 (germline): SGHDT, YYEEEE. The CDR3 contains 15 residues. Trimming cost V 0 bases and J 4 bases, with 13 bases left between them. Here the CDR3 reads CASSLVGGFGTEAFF. CDR3 in DNA: TGTGCCAGCAGCTTGGTAGGGGGATTCGGCACTGAAGCTTTCTTT. Drawing the rest from reference TRBV5-6 and TRBJ1-1, the complete variable domain is DAGVTQSPTHLIKTRGQQVTLRCSPKSGHDTVSWYQQALGQGPQFIFQYYEEEERQRGNFPDRFSGHQFPNYSSELNVNALLLGDSALYLCASSLVGGFGTEAFFGQGTRLTVV.

V is TRBV12-5 and J is TRBJ1-1; 7 positions match TRBD1. The CDR3 has 14 residues. With 5 bases clipped from V and 1 base from J, the junction kept 4 bases outside the gene matches. Germline-derived CDR1 and CDR2 are LGHNT and FRNRAP. CDR3 protein: CASGRQGGNTEAFF. The CDR3 region has the DNA TGTGCTAGTGGTCGACAGGGTGGGAACACTGAAGCTTTCTTT.

This clone was observed a few times. This rearrangement joins TRBV14 to TRBJ2-3; 8 positions match TRBD1. Germline V lookup: CDR1 SGHDN, CDR2 FVKESK. The CDR3 covers 15 residues. The trim removed 4 bases at V and 4 bases at J, leaving 7 bases unmatched. This CDR3 is CASSPWTGWADTQYF. The CDR3 coding sequence is TGTGCCAGCAGCCCCTGGACAGGGTGGGCAGATACGCAGTATTTT.

The chain has TRBV29-1 and TRBJ2-1, with 11 bases aligning to TRBD2. The CDR3 is 14 residues long. The V gene's germline CDR1 is SQVTM and CDR2 ANQGSEA. J was trimmed by 9 bases and V by 3 bases; bases with no gene match: 7. CDR3 nucleotide sequence: TGCAGCGTTGATAGCCTAGCGGGGGGTAGTGAGCAGTTCTTC. As protein: CSVDSLAGGSEQFF.

V gene TRBV5-6 combines with J gene TRBJ1-5; D may be TRBD1 (6 bases). Germline V gene lookup returns CDR1 SGHDT and CDR2 YYEEEE. The CDR3 runs to 16 residues. Deletions cut 5 bases from V and 5 bases from J, with 20 bases between. CDR3 DNA sequence: TGTGCCAGCAGTAAGGACAGAGGTAATTTCGATCAGCCCCAGCATTTT. Protein sequence: CASSKDRGNFDQPQHF.

The chain has TRBV30 and TRBJ2-5; weak D call: TRBD2 (6 bases). The CDR3 has 13 residues. Germline lookup yields CDR1 GTSNPN and CDR2 SVGIG (reference sequence). As DNA, the CDR3 is TGTGCTGTGAAGGCGGGGCGCAGTGAGACCCAGTACTTC. This translates into CAVKAGRSETQYF.

This clone was counted once. The CDR3 here is CASSQDRGGYGYTF. The CDR3 coding sequence is TGTGCCAGCAGCCAGGACAGGGGGGGCTATGGCTACACCTTC. The chain has TRBV7-2 and TRBJ1-2; 10 nucleotides line up with TRBD1. Trimming removed 5 bases from V and 4 bases from J; junction bases left unmatched: 4. The CDR3 covers 14 residues. The germline V gene encodes CDR1 SGHTA and CDR2 FQGNSA.

This rearrangement joins TRBV7-9 to TRBJ1-3; a weak D match, TRBD1 (6 bases). The CDR3 runs 16 residues. With 4 bases removed from V and 4 bases from J, the gap between germline ends came to 17 bases. The germline V gene encodes CDR1 SEHNR and CDR2 FQNEAQ (reference sequence). In nucleotides, the CDR3 is TGTGCCAGCAGCTCCTTAGACAGGAGGTTCGGAAACACCATATATTTT. The encoded protein is CASSSLDRRFGNTIYF. The full variable domain, with the rest looked up from reference TRBV7-9 and TRBJ1-3, is DTGVSQNPRHKITKRGQNVTFRCDPISEHNRLYWYRQTLGQGPEFLTYFQNEAQLEKSRLLSDRFSAERPKGSFSTLEIQRTEQGDSAMYLCASSSLDRRFGNTIYFGEGSWLTVV.

This chain links TRBV10-2 with TRBJ2-3; possible D gene TRBD2, 7 bases. V lost 3 bases and J 5 bases, leaving 18 bases between the germline ends. This CDR3 spans 16 amino acids. The germline V gene encodes CDR1 WSHSY and CDR2 SAAADI. This CDR3 is CASSDPSARGQDTQYF. In nucleotides, the CDR3 is TGCGCCAGCAGTGACCCTTCCGCGCGGGGGCAAGATACGCAGTATTTT.